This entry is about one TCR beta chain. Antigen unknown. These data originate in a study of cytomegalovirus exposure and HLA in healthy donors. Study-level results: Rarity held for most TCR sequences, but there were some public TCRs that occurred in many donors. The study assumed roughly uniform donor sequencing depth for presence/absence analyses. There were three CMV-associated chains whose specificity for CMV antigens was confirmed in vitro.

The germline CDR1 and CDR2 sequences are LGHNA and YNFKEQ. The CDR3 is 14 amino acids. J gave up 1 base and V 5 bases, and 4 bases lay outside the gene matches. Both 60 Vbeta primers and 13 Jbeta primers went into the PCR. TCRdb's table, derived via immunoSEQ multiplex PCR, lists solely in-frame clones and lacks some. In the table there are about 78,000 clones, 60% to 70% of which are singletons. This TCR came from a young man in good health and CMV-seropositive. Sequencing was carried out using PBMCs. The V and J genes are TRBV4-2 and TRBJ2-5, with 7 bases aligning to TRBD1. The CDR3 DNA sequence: TGTGCCAGCAGCGTACGACAGGGCCAAGAGACCCAGTACTTC. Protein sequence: CASSVRQGQETQYF.